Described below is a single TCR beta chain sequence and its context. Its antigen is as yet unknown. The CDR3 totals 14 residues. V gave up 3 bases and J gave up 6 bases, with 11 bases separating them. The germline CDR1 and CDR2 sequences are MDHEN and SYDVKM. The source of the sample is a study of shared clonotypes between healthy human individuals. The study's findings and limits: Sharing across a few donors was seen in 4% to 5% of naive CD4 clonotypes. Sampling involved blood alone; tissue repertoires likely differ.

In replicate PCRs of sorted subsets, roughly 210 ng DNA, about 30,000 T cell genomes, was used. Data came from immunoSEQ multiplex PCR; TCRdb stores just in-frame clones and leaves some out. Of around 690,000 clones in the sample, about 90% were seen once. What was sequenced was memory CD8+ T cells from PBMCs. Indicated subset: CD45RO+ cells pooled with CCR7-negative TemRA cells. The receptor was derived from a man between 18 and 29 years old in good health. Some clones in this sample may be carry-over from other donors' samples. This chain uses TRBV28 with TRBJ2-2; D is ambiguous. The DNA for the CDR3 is TGTGCCAGCAGTTTGCTTGTCGGCGCCGGGGAGCTGTTTTTT. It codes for CASSLLVGAGELFF. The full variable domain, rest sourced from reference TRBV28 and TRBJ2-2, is DVKVTQSSRYLVKRTGEKVFLECVQDMDHENMFWYRQDPGLGLRLIYFSYDVKMKEKGDIPEGYSVSREKKERFSLILESASTNQTSMYLCASSLLVGAGELFFGEGSRLTVL.